The T cell receptor beta chain described here comes from a study of shared clonotypes between healthy human individuals. On the study more broadly: The cohort comprised a couple of women and a few men. Their ages spanned 18 to 49 years. Overall study results and limits: Deeper or shallower sequencing was expected to change how clonotypes are shared among donors.

A remark on this clone: What it binds is unknown.

HIV-negative, healthy adults without recent acute infections or vaccinations were the donors. Trimming removed 0 bases from V and 1 base from J, with 10 bases in between. This CDR3 is 15 amino acids long. CDR1 is SGDLS, CDR2 YYNGEE, per germline. The protocol was immunoSEQ multiplex PCR, while the TCRdb copy is restricted to in-frame clones and leaves out a portion. Among over 400,000 clones listed, over 75% were seen once. The rearrangement links TRBV9 to TRBJ1-2, with a tentative D call TRBD1 (5 bases). The clonotype comes from a woman between 40 and 55 years old in good health. Some clones in this sample may be carry-over from other donors' samples. What was sequenced was PBMCs. The CDR3 reads CASSVGDGINYGYTF. In DNA form, the CDR3 reads TGTGCCAGCAGCGTAGGGGACGGAATTAACTATGGCTACACCTTC.